This section outlines one T cell receptor (beta chain) sequence together with its context. This clonotype was seen at least ten times. Its antigen is currently not known. One base away there is no much larger clone; base qualities are not given. Receptor amplification or capture employed multiplex PCR. The reads were generated on an Illumina HiSeq 4000. To build TCR beta libraries, CDR3 regions were amplified by Arm-PCR using iRepertoire HTBI primers. Gel purification was performed on PCR products prior to sequencing. On the authors' methods: A total of around 59 TRBV and some 15 TRBJ segments were identified across samples and were used for gene usage analysis of CDR3 amino acid clonotypes. Filtered high-quality paired reads were merged into contigs using COPE and FqMerger. Contigs were aligned with BLAST to IMGT TRBV, TRBD and TRBJ reference genes, and CDR3 was defined per IMGT. Highly expanded clones were defined as clonotypes with a frequency above 0.1%. Shannon entropy was used to measure repertoire diversity, and the Gini coefficient was used to measure V-J evenness. Clonotypes shared by more than one individual were considered public. The public reads were reanalyzed by TCRdb: fastp trimming at Q25, MiXCR alignment, in-frame beta chains only. Each CDR3 protein gets just one entry, which takes the most common genes and DNA from the rows behind it. None of the V and J calls come from the authors' own analysis; TCRdb made them. For this sample there are hundreds of thousands of distinct CDR3 sequences; roughly a sixth appear just once. The ten top clones hold 20% to 25% of the sample.

In the germline V gene, CDR1 corresponds to SGHAT and CDR2 to FQNNGV. V loses 2 bases of germline sequence and J loses 2 bases, and the interval between the two ends is 9 bases. The CDR3 measures 15 amino acids from cysteine to phenylalanine. The kept DNA is CDR3 alone, 45 bases in frame from the first base. This specimen comes from a study of regulatory T cells in long-lasting Graves disease (dated by TCRdb to the early 2020s). Concerning the study at large: Antithyroid drugs had been taken for less than 3 months by newly diagnosed Graves' disease patients. A total of around 35 samples underwent TCR sequencing, from about 13 patients with persistent Graves' disease and some 20 patients with newly diagnosed Graves' disease. The study took place in China and was registered as a clinical trial. Peripheral blood TCR sequencing and RNA sequencing compared persistent Graves' disease patients with newly diagnosed Graves' disease patients.

This specimen's time point label, per the study, means: newly diagnosed GD, antithyroid drugs for less than 3 months. RNA was extracted from PBMCs in TRIzol for both TCR sequencing and RNA sequencing. The diagnosis of Graves' disease followed American Thyroid Association guidelines. The patients came from an endocrinology department in Xi'an, China. Each patient gave approximately 10 milliliters of peripheral blood, collected in an EDTA anticoagulant tube. Ficoll Paque Plus density gradient separation was used to isolate PBMCs, and no additional T cell sorting was done. An Agilent 2100 Bioanalyzer and agarose gel were used to assess RNA quality, and a NanoDrop 2000 was used to measure RNA concentration. Overall study results and their limits: More public clonotypes were shared among persistent patients (under 3,000) than among newly diagnosed patients (approximately 930). Preferential use of TRBV28, TRBJ1-2 and TRBJ2-5 was observed in persistent disease, whereas TRBV20-1 and TRBJ2-1 were favored in newly diagnosed disease. Only peripheral blood was studied, because thyroid tissue, the primary lesion, was inaccessible. Sequencing and analysis were limited to the TCR beta chain. The small sample size was acknowledged by the authors as a limitation that may reduce accuracy. Lower TCR Shannon entropy and fewer highly expanded clones were observed in persistent Graves' disease patients than in newly diagnosed patients, which suggested clonal expansion.

The origin of this receptor is a female donor with Graves disease. The sequence joins TRBV11-2 to TRBJ2-2; the D gene identity is not certain. The source material was peripheral blood mononuclear cells (PBMCs), sampled at new diagnosis, from a patient treated with antithyroid drugs. The nucleotide sequence reads as follows: TGTGCCAGCAGCTTAACCAGGTCCAACACCGGGGAGCTGTTTTTT. This gives the protein CASSLTRSNTGELFF.